This T cell receptor beta chain was recorded in a study of T cells in localized non-small cell lung cancer. Overall study findings and caveats: Longer overall survival associated with higher blood T cell density; shorter survival with higher adjacent-lung clonality.

Regarding this clone: The antigen is not known.

Using immunoSEQ multiplex PCR, the repertoire was profiled, and TCRdb retains in-frame clones only, with some absent. The sample gives about 22,000 clones, around 85% of which show up once; over 20% is in the top ten. Germline V gives CDR1 SQVTM, CDR2 ANQGSEA. This CDR3 has 14 residues. J gave up 5 bases and V 6 bases, and 8 bases lay outside the gene matches. The gene calls are TRBV29-1 and TRBJ2-3; TRBD1 agrees at 10 bases. Sequenced material: PBMCs, taken before any cancer treatment. This receptor was taken from a man aged 40 to 70 with stage II squamous cell lung carcinoma. The CDR3 region is CSVETGGWGDTQYF. CDR3 in DNA: TGCAGCGTGGAGACAGGGGGCTGGGGAGATACGCAGTATTTT.